Each of the 10 T cell receptor beta chains below was sequenced from the same sample in a study of blood T cell repertoires in COVID-19. Clones were read by immunoSEQ multiplex PCR, and TCRdb kept only the in-frame ones, dropping some. The sample has approximately 100,000 clones, 81% seen once. The sample was peripheral blood. These receptors were collected from a human donor in a cohort sampled during active COVID-19.

The V gene is TRBV15, the J gene TRBJ1-4; weak D call: TRBD1 (6 bases). From germline, CDR1 is LNHNV and CDR2 YYDKDF (reference sequence). CDR3 size: 16 residues. V was shortened by 0 bases and J by 5 bases, with 13 bases between the two germline ends. The CDR3 DNA reads TGTGCCACCAGCAGAGATGGGGGCTCACGAAATGAAAAACTGTTTTTT. Its translation: CATSRDGGSRNEKLFF.

The J gene is TRBJ2-1, the V gene TRBV6-1; perhaps TRBD1 as D (5 bases). CDR1 is MNHNS, CDR2 SASEGT, per germline. The CDR3 is 15 residues long. Trimming pared 2 bases from V and 2 bases from J, leaving 10 bases between. CDR3 coding DNA: TGTGCCAGCAGTGAACAGGGAACGACCTACAATGAGCAGTTCTTC. This encodes CASSEQGTTYNEQFF.

V is TRBV7-2 and J is TRBJ2-6; 7 nucleotides align to TRBD1. Germline loops: CDR1 SGHTA, CDR2 FQGNSA. The V and J ends lost 4 bases and 0 bases, in that order; junction bases with no gene match: 0. The CDR3 sequence is 15 residues long. The CDR3 spells CASSSGGSGANVLTF. CDR3 nucleotides: TGTGCCAGCAGCTCAGGGGGCTCTGGGGCCAACGTCCTGACTTTC.

The V and J genes are TRBV18 and TRBJ1-1; the match to TRBD1 covers 9 bases. This CDR3 comprises 14 residues. V shed 4 bases and J 5 bases; nucleotides not matched to a gene: 5. CDR1 and CDR2 (germline): KGHSH, LQKENI. The CDR3 coding sequence is TGTGCCAGCTCACTCAGACAGGGGGGAACTGAAGCTTTCTTT. Translated: CASSLRQGGTEAFF.

The sample holds one count of this clone. The chain carries TRBV21-1 and TRBJ1-3; no check of the table's D call, TRBD1, against the DNA was made. TRBV21-1 is recorded as a pseudogene. The CDR3 is 16 amino acids. The CDR3 bases are TGTGCCAGCAGCAAAGGGCGGGACAGGGGAACAGACACCATATATTTT. It is translated as CASSKGRDRGTDTIYF.

The table lists this clone with a count of one. V usage is TRBV28 and J usage is TRBJ2-1; TRBD2 matches 7 bases. The CDR3 loop spans 15 amino acids. Germline loops: CDR1 MDHEN, CDR2 SYDVKM. Trimming removed 5 bases from V and 0 bases from J; junction bases left unmatched: 4. Here the CDR3 DNA reads TGTGCCAGCAGTGAAAGCGGGATCTCCTACAATGAGCAGTTCTTC. Residues: CASSESGISYNEQFF.

This clone was picked up a small number of times. This CDR3 reads CSVEDDRWNTEAFF. The CDR3 nucleotides are TGCAGCGTTGAAGATGACAGGTGGAACACTGAAGCTTTCTTT. This sequence joins TRBV29-1 and TRBJ1-1; D perhaps matches TRBD1 (6 bases). This CDR3 region has 14 residues. Germline assignment: CDR1 SQVTM and CDR2 ANQGSEA. V lost 0 bases and J lost 1, with 9 bases in between.

This clone was picked up a small number of times. V gene TRBV4-2 combines with J gene TRBJ2-7; 7 bases match TRBD1. After removal of 10 bases from V and 6 bases from J, the junction contained 12 bases not matched to a gene. Germline-derived CDR1 and CDR2 are LGHNA and YNFKEQ. The CDR3 extends over 13 amino acids. The CDR3 protein is CATAKKTGPEQYF. The CDR3, as DNA: TGTGCCACCGCGAAAAAGACAGGGCCCGAGCAGTACTTC.

This chain joins TRBV4-3 and TRBJ2-7; D possibly corresponds to TRBD1 (6 bases). CDR3 length: 11 amino acids. Germline assignment: CDR1 LGHNA and CDR2 YSLEER. Trimming took off 3 bases at V and 8 bases at J, with 8 bases between the two ends. The CDR3: CASSQGAKQYF. CDR3 nucleotide sequence: TGCGCCAGCAGCCAGGGGGCCAAGCAGTACTTC.

The J gene is TRBJ1-2, the V gene TRBV7-9, with 9 positions matching TRBD1. V lost 4 bases and J lost 7; bases outside the gene matches: 7. CDR1 SEHNR and CDR2 FQNEAQ come from the germline V gene (reference sequence). The CDR3 contains 14 residues. CDR3 sequence (DNA): TGTGCCAGCAGCTCCGGGACAGGGCTTGTTGGCTACACCTTC. Its translation: CASSSGTGLVGYTF.